Listed below are T cell receptor beta chains from one sample, sequenced in a study of cytomegalovirus exposure and HLA in healthy donors. Sequenced by immunoSEQ multiplex PCR; TCRdb stores in-frame clones only, minus some. In the table there are 95,000 to 150,000 clones, roughly 66% of which are singletons. Input material: PBMCs. All receptors derive from a man between 18 and 29 years old in good health and CMV-seronegative. Each CDR3 is given with its conserved first and last residue. The order of the fields is CDR3 DNA, CDR3 protein, D gene, V gene, clone size, J gene. The D gene is left open where the match is weak. Clone size, where shown, is once, few, many, or a class for clones that have expanded.

cdr3_nt: TGTGCCAGCAGTGAAGCGCCCGAGCTTCGGGATACGCAGTATTTT; cdr3_aa: CASSEAPELRDTQYF; d_call: .; v_call: TRBV6-1; clone_size: few; j_call: TRBJ2-3
cdr3_nt: TGTGCCAGCAGCTCCCCCGAGCGGGGTGGGTCAGATACGCAGTATTTT; cdr3_aa: CASSSPERGGSDTQYF; d_call: TRBD2; v_call: TRBV7-9; clone_size: once; j_call: TRBJ2-3
cdr3_nt: TGTGCCAGCTCCGCCAGCGGGGATCTGGGCACAGATACGCAGTATTTT; cdr3_aa: CASSASGDLGTDTQYF; d_call: TRBD2; v_call: TRBV18; clone_size: .; j_call: TRBJ2-3
cdr3_nt: TGTGCCAGCAGCTTAAAGGGGGGGCTAGCGGGGCTCAATGAGCAGTTCTTC; cdr3_aa: CASSLKGGLAGLNEQFF; d_call: TRBD2; v_call: TRBV7-3; clone_size: .; j_call: TRBJ2-1
cdr3_nt: TGTGCCTCTGAAACAGGGGGACGGCAGCCCCAGCATTTT; cdr3_aa: CASETGGRQPQHF; d_call: TRBD1; v_call: TRBV28; clone_size: .; j_call: TRBJ1-5
cdr3_nt: TGTGCCAGCAGCCCCCCGGGACTAGCGGGGGTCGAGCAGTACTTC; cdr3_aa: CASSPPGLAGVEQYF; d_call: TRBD2; v_call: TRBV7-9; clone_size: .; j_call: TRBJ2-7
cdr3_nt: TGTGCCAGCAGCTTACAGGGGGCTGAAAAACTGTTTTTT; cdr3_aa: CASSLQGAEKLFF; d_call: TRBD1; v_call: TRBV7-9; clone_size: .; j_call: TRBJ1-4
cdr3_nt: TGTGCCAGCAGACGGACGGGGAATGATGCTGAAGCTTTCTTT; cdr3_aa: CASRRTGNDAEAFF; d_call: .; v_call: TRBV28; clone_size: .; j_call: TRBJ1-1
cdr3_nt: TGTGCCAGCAGCCAAGATCTATATCAGCCCCAGCATTTT; cdr3_aa: CASSQDLYQPQHF; d_call: .; v_call: TRBV4-2; clone_size: .; j_call: TRBJ1-5
cdr3_nt: TGTGCCAGCAGCCCTGGTCAGAGGGCCCAAGAGACCCAGTACTTC; cdr3_aa: CASSPGQRAQETQYF; d_call: .; v_call: TRBV11-2; clone_size: .; j_call: TRBJ2-5
cdr3_nt: TGTGCCAGCAGCGGGGTGTCCGGGGAGCTGTTTTTT; cdr3_aa: CASSGVSGELFF; d_call: .; v_call: TRBV6-5; clone_size: .; j_call: TRBJ2-2
cdr3_nt: TGTGCCAGCAGCTTACAGGACATGATTAACTATGGCTACACCTTC; cdr3_aa: CASSLQDMINYGYTF; d_call: .; v_call: TRBV5-4; clone_size: .; j_call: TRBJ1-2
cdr3_nt: TGCGCCAGCAGCTTGGCCTTCTTAGACTATTACAATGAGCAGTTCTTC; cdr3_aa: CASSLAFLDYYNEQFF; d_call: .; v_call: TRBV5-1; clone_size: .; j_call: TRBJ2-1
cdr3_nt: TGTGCCAGCAGCTTAGGGGGTGGGGCGAGCACTGAAGCTTTCTTT; cdr3_aa: CASSLGGGASTEAFF; d_call: .; v_call: TRBV7-9; clone_size: .; j_call: TRBJ1-1
cdr3_nt: TGTGCCTGGAGTTGGATGCCCCAGGGTTTGAACACTGAAGCTTTCTTT; cdr3_aa: CAWSWMPQGLNTEAFF; d_call: .; v_call: TRBV30; clone_size: .; j_call: TRBJ1-1
cdr3_nt: TGTGCCAGCAGTTACCCCCGAGACGGCGGCTACGAGCAGTACTTC; cdr3_aa: CASSYPRDGGYEQYF; d_call: .; v_call: TRBV6-6; clone_size: .; j_call: TRBJ2-7